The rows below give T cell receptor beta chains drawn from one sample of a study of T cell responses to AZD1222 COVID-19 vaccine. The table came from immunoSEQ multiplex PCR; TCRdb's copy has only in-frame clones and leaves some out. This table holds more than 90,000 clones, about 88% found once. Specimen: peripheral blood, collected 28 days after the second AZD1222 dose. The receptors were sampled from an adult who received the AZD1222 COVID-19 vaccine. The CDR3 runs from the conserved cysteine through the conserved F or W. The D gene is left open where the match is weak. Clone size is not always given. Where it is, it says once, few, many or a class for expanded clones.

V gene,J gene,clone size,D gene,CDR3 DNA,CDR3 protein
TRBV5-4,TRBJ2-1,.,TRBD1,TGTGCCAGCAGTTTGGACCTCGGTCGGCAGGGGGCGAATGAGCAGTTCTTC,CASSLDLGRQGANEQFF
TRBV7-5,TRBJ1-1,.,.,TGTGCCAGAAGCACTCGCCCCAGGGAAGGAATGAACACTGAAGCTTTCTTT,CARSTRPREGMNTEAFF
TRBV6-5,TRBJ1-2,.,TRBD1,TGTGCCAGCAGCTACCAATTACAGGGGGCTTATGGCTACACCTTC,CASSYQLQGAYGYTF
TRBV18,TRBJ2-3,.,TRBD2,TGTGCCAGCTCACGGGTGCGGGAGACAGATACGCAGTATTTT,CASSRVRETDTQYF
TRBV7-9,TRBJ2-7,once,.,TGTGCCAGCAGCTTAGGGAGACCAGCCTACGAGCAGTACTTC,CASSLGRPAYEQYF
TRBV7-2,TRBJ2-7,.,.,TGTGCCAGCAGCTTAGCGGGTCTTGATCCCTACGAGCAGTACTTC,CASSLAGLDPYEQYF
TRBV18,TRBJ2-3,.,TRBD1,TGTGCCAGCTCACCACCGGACAGGCGTCGAGATACGCAGTATTTT,CASSPPDRRRDTQYF
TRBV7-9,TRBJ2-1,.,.,TGTGCCAGCACCATTAGCGCGAACAATGAGCAGTTCTTC,CASTISANNEQFF
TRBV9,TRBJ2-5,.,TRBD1,TGTGCCAGCAGCGCAGGACAGGGTCCGGAGACCCAGTACTTC,CASSAGQGPETQYF
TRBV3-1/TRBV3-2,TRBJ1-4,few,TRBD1,TGTGCCAGCAGCCACCTTCCCCGGAGGGACAGAGGGGATCAAAAACTGTTTTTT,CASSHLPRRDRGDQKLFF
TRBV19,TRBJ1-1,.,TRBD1,TGTGCCACGAGGGACAGGATAAACACTGAAGCTTTCTTT,CATRDRINTEAFF
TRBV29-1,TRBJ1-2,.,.,TGCAGCGTTGAACCTGCGACGAAAGCTGGGGGCTACACCTTC,CSVEPATKAGGYTF
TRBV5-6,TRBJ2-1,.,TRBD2,TGTGCCAGCAGCCCTAGCGGGGGGAACTACAATGAGCAGTTCTTC,CASSPSGGNYNEQFF
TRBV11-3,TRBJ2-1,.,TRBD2,TGTGCCAGCAGCCCCCTCGGTAGCGGGGGGGCCGTTGATGAGCAGTTCTTC,CASSPLGSGGAVDEQFF
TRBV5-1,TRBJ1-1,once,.,TGCGCCAGCAGCCGACTTGGGGGGCAGGGAACTGAAGCTTTCTTT,CASSRLGGQGTEAFF
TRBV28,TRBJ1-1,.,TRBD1,TGTGCCAGCAGTTTACGCAGGGGGGGAGCTTTCTTT,CASSLRRGGAFF
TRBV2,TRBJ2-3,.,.,TGTGCCAGCAGCTTAAACACAGATACGCAGTATTTT,CASSLNTDTQYF
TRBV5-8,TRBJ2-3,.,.,TGTGCCAGCAGCTTGATTCGGGGTACAGATACGCAGTATTTT,CASSLIRGTDTQYF
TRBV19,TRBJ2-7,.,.,TGTGCCAGTAGGAGACAACCGGAGGGAGAGCAGTACTTC,CASRRQPEGEQYF
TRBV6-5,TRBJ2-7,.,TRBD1,TGTGCCAGCATTTTCGACAGGGGACCATCCTACGAGCAGTACTTC,CASIFDRGPSYEQYF
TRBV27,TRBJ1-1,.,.,TGTGCCAGCAGTTTCGACAGTTCGGGGGCTGAAGCTTTCTTT,CASSFDSSGAEAFF
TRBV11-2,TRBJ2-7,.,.,TGTGCCAGCAGCCCAAGTTCAGGGGTCGGTAGGGTCTACGAGCAGTACTTC,CASSPSSGVGRVYEQYF
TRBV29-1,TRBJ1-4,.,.,TGCAGCGTTGCCCGGGGTTTTCCGAATGAAAAACTGTTTTTT,CSVARGFPNEKLFF
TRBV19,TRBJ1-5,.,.,TGTGCCAGTAGTCGGGGCGCGAGGCAGCCCCAGCATTTT,CASSRGARQPQHF
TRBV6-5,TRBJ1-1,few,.,TGTGCCAGCCACCTCCGGGGAAGCACTGAAGCTTTCTTT,CASHLRGSTEAFF
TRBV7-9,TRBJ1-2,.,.,TGTGCCAGCAGCTCTACGACAGCCACACTACGGGCTAACTATGGCTACACCTTC,CASSSTTATLRANYGYTF